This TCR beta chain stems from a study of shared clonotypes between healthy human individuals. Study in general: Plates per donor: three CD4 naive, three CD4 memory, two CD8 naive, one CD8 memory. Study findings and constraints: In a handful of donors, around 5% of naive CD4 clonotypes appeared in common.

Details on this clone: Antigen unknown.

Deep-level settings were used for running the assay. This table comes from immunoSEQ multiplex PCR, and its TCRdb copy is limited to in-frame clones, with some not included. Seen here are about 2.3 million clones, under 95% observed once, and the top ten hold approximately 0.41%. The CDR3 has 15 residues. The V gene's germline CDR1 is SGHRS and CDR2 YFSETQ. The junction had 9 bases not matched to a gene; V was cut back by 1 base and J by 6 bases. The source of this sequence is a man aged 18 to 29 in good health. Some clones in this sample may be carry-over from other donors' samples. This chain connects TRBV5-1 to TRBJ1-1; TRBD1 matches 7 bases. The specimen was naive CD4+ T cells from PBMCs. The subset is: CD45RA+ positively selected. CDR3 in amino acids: CASSLPATGIAEAFF. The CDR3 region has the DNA TGCGCCAGCAGCTTGCCAGCGACAGGGATCGCTGAAGCTTTCTTT.